This T cell receptor (beta chain) was obtained from a study of response to subunit inactivated influenza vaccine. The study's findings and limits: Few additional T cells are recruited per seasonal influenza vaccination, authors suggested.

MiXCR, run by TCRdb on the RT-PCR reads, gives a single entry per CDR3 protein. The sample includes 650,000 to 800,000 distinct CDR3 sequences, around 18% of them seen just once. There are 13 residues in the CDR3. CDR1 DFQATT and CDR2 SNEGSKA come from the germline V gene (reference sequence). V was trimmed by 0 bases and J by 9 bases, leaving 12 bases between them. In this sample, this clonotype turned up a few times. Its antigen is unidentified. The TCR comes from a man aged 50-59 years who received an inactivated influenza vaccine. This chain connects TRBV20-1 to TRBJ2-4; the D gene is possibly TRBD2 (6 bases). Sequenced here: PBMCs from blood, sampled 5 days after vaccination. The CDR3 loop reads CSARDTSAGIQYF. The CDR3 region has the DNA TGCAGTGCTAGAGATACGTCAGCGGGCATTCAGTACTTC.